These 21 T cell receptor beta chains originate from one sample sequenced in a study of T cell repertoires in cytomegalovirus infection. TCRdb re-derived calls from the reads in MiXCR, one entry per CDR3 protein. Among 570,000 or so distinct CDR3 sequences listed, roughly 43% were seen once. The antigens these receptors bind are not known. This specimen was cultured PBMCs, taken from culture after CMV antigen stimulation. The receptors derive from a human donor in good health (CMV status not recorded). Some clones in this sample may be carry-over from other donors' samples.

The rearrangement joins TRBV4-1 to TRBJ2-1; D unclear. V shed 2 bases and J shed 2 bases, with 4 bases lying between them. The CDR3 spans 13 residues. CDR1 and CDR2 from the germline V gene are MGHRA and YSYEKL. The CDR3 nucleotides read TGCGCCAGCAGCCAAAGCGCCTACAATGAGCAGTTCTTC. Amino acid sequence: CASSQSAYNEQFF.

V usage is TRBV4-1 and J usage is TRBJ2-3; D gene uncertain. Deletions cut 0 bases from V and 0 bases from J, with 10 bases between. CDR1 is MGHRA, CDR2 YSYEKL, per germline. The CDR3 totals 16 residues. The CDR3 DNA sequence: TGCGCCAGCAGCCAAGATGGGATAAGTAGCACAGATACGCAGTATTTT. Its translation: CASSQDGISSTDTQYF.

This clonotype came up once. The V gene is TRBV7-9, the J gene TRBJ2-5; D might be TRBD2 (6 bases). Trimming cost V 3 bases and J 7 bases, with 12 bases left between them. Germline V gives CDR1 SEHNR, CDR2 FQNEAQ (reference sequence). This CDR3 region has 13 residues. CDR3 bases: TGTGCCAGCAGCTTGGTGGGGGAGGCGACCCAGTACTTC. It is translated as CASSLVGEATQYF.

The chain employs TRBV6-5 and TRBJ2-3, with a weak D call TRBD2 (6 bases). The CDR3 spans 14 residues. Between the trimmed V and J ends, which lost 6 bases and 4 bases, there was a span of 14 bases. Germline V gene data show CDR1 as MNHEY and CDR2 as SVGAGI. The CDR3 bases are TGTGCCAGCAGGGCTGGGGGGTCCCCAGATACGCAGTATTTT. Its translation is CASRAGGSPDTQYF.

J is TRBJ1-3 and V is TRBV10-3; 7 bases are a match to TRBD1. V gave up 3 bases and J gave up 2 bases; unmatched junction bases: 1. Germline values: CDR1 ENHRY, CDR2 SYGVKD. There are 14 residues in the CDR3. The CDR3 loop reads CAISDQGAGNTIYF. The CDR3 nucleotides are TGTGCCATCAGTGACCAGGGGGCTGGAAACACCATATATTTT.

V usage is TRBV7-2 and J usage is TRBJ2-1; no clear D. V lost 0 bases to trimming and J lost 1 base, with 7 bases between them. CDR3 length: 15 amino acids. Germline V CDR1 and CDR2: SGHTA, FQGNSA. The CDR3 sequence: CASSLAQVSYNEQFF. The CDR3 DNA reads as TGTGCCAGCAGCTTAGCGCAGGTATCCTACAATGAGCAGTTCTTC.

This clonotype was seen a few times. This chain connects TRBV6-6 to TRBJ1-6; D is possibly TRBD1 (5 bases). Germline V gene sequence: CDR1 MNHNY, CDR2 SVGAGI (reference sequence). The CDR3 totals 15 residues. V was clipped by 0 bases and J by 9 bases, with 12 bases between them. The CDR3 protein is CASSYSFRDGSPLHF. DNA of the CDR3: TGTGCCAGCAGTTACTCCTTCAGGGACGGTTCACCCCTCCACTTT.

This rearrangement joins TRBV6-8 to TRBJ2-3, with D possibly TRBD2 on 5 matching bases. The CDR3 runs to 12 residues. Germline V gene lookup returns CDR1 MNHGY and CDR2 SAAAGT. The V end lost 5 bases, the J end lost 10 bases, and 13 bases lay between the germline ends. The CDR3 spells CASSVSLGAQYF. In nucleotides, the CDR3 is TGTGCCAGCAGTGTTTCACTAGGCGCGCAGTATTTT.

The J gene is TRBJ2-7, the V gene TRBV7-6, with D perhaps given as TRBD1 or TRBD2 (5 bases each). The germline V gene encodes CDR1 SGHVS and CDR2 FNYEAQ. The CDR3 covers 16 residues. The germline V and J ends were trimmed by 2 bases and 2 bases, with 16 bases remaining between them. The CDR3 sequence is CASSLSQGPLTYEQYF. The CDR3 DNA follows: TGTGCCAGCAGCTTATCGCAGGGACCTCTAACCTACGAGCAGTACTTC.

The V and J genes are TRBV20-1 and TRBJ2-7; 10 bases are shared with TRBD2. Germline assignment: CDR1 DFQATT and CDR2 SNEGSKA (reference sequence). The CDR3 sequence is 17 residues long. V dropped 1 base and J dropped 2; count of bases not matched to a gene: 11. Here the CDR3 DNA reads TGCAGTGCTAGAGGTCTTGGGCTAGCGGGAGAGACCTACGAGCAGTACTTC. Residues: CSARGLGLAGETYEQYF.

This chain joins TRBV28 and TRBJ2-7, with no clear D. The V end was cut by 4 bases, the J end by 4 bases, with 11 bases between. This CDR3 comprises 13 residues. From germline, CDR1 is MDHEN and CDR2 SYDVKM. This chain's CDR3 is CASSSSSRYEQYF. DNA of the CDR3: TGTGCCAGCAGTTCGTCCTCTAGATACGAGCAGTACTTC.

The rearrangement joins TRBV27 to TRBJ1-2; D not certain. This CDR3 is 12 amino acids long. CDR1 is MNHEY and CDR2 is SMNVEV in the germline V gene (reference sequence). V shed 4 bases and J shed 8 bases, with 11 bases lying between them. The CDR3 loop is CASSSPGWGYTF. CDR3 sequence (DNA): TGTGCCAGCAGTTCCCCGGGGTGGGGCTACACCTTC.

The CDR3 nucleotides read TGTGCCAGCTCACGGGAACACACTGAAGCTTTCTTT. Protein sequence: CASSREHTEAFF. This chain joins TRBV18 and TRBJ1-1; no clear D gene. V was cut by 4 bases and J by 3 bases, with 6 bases left in between. From germline, CDR1 is KGHSH and CDR2 LQKENI. The CDR3 runs 12 residues.

This clonotype was observed many times. One end of the junction is discordant with germline, which a read error may explain. The chain uses TRBV7-2 and TRBJ2-5; D unclear. CDR1 and CDR2 from the germline V gene are SGHTA and FQGNSA. The CDR3 runs 11 residues. The CDR3 loop reads CASSALWHPHF. CDR3 sequence (DNA): TGTGCCAGCAGCGCCTTGTGGCACCCCCACTTC.

V and J are TRBV20-1 and TRBJ2-1; no definite D call. Trimming pared 0 bases from V and 10 bases from J, leaving 22 bases between. Per the germline V gene, CDR1 is DFQATT and CDR2 is SNEGSKA (reference sequence). The CDR3 extends over 16 amino acids. In DNA form, the CDR3 reads TGCAGTGCTAGAGAGAGCAAATTGGGGATAGAATGGGAGCAGTTCTTC. Protein sequence: CSARESKLGIEWEQFF.

V is TRBV28 and J is TRBJ1-2; the D is unclear. The CDR3 is 13 residues long. The V end was cut by 7 bases, the J end by 4 bases, with 13 bases between. CDR1 is MDHEN and CDR2 is SYDVKM in the germline V gene. The CDR3 sequence: CASTLAKSYGYTF. The CDR3 coding sequence is TGTGCCAGCACCTTGGCCAAATCCTATGGCTACACCTTC.

This clonotype was seen at least ten times. The chain's CDR3 is CASSSTPGGLAGNTIYF. The DNA of the CDR3 is TGTGCCAGCAGCTCCACTCCAGGGGGCTTGGCTGGAAACACCATATATTTT. The chain is built from TRBV7-2 and TRBJ1-3, with 8 positions matching TRBD1. This CDR3 spans 17 amino acids. From germline, CDR1 is SGHTA and CDR2 FQGNSA. J lost 2 bases, V lost 4 bases, and 10 bases had no gene match.

The V and J genes are TRBV20-1 and TRBJ2-2; the D is unclear. Trimming took off 1 base at V and 5 bases at J, with 8 bases between the two ends. The CDR3 extends over 13 amino acids. Looked up from germline, CDR1 is DFQATT and CDR2 is SNEGSKA (reference sequence). CDR3 coding DNA: TGCAGTGCTAGAGGTAGACTGACCGGGGAGCTGTTTTTT. This gives the protein CSARGRLTGELFF.

J is TRBJ1-5 and V is TRBV28, with D possibly matching TRBD1 (5 bases). Germline CDR1 reads MDHEN; CDR2 reads SYDVKM. The ends were cut back, 5 bases at V and 3 bases at J, with 14 bases in the middle. This CDR3 contains 15 residues. The CDR3 is CASSDQSTDNQPQHF. The CDR3 DNA reads TGTGCCAGCAGTGACCAATCGACAGACAATCAGCCCCAGCATTTT.

V gene TRBV6-1 combines with J gene TRBJ2-3, with 12 bases fitting TRBD2. With 9 bases clipped from V and 5 bases from J, the junction kept 6 bases outside the gene matches. Looked up from germline, CDR1 is MNHNS and CDR2 is SASEGT. The CDR3 length is 14 residues. The DNA for the CDR3 is TGTGCCAGTATGACTAGCGGGGGAGAAGATACGCAGTATTTT. Encoded protein: CASMTSGGEDTQYF.

In this sample, this clonotype turned up a few times. The gene calls are TRBV6-6 and TRBJ2-1; 9 bases fit TRBD2. The germline CDR1 and CDR2 sequences are MNHNY and SVGAGI (reference sequence). The CDR3 is made up of 15 amino acids. V lost 6 bases, J lost 3 bases, and 6 bases stayed unmatched. The chain's CDR3 is CASSMLAGSYNEQFF. In DNA, the CDR3 is TGTGCCAGCAGCATGCTAGCGGGAAGCTACAATGAGCAGTTCTTC.